This T cell receptor (beta chain) was recovered during a study of OX40 agonist ivuxolimab in advanced cancers. Regarding the study in general: The costimulatory receptor OX40 (CD134) was targeted by ivuxolimab, a fully human IgG2 agonistic monoclonal antibody. Peripheral TCRbeta sequencing aimed to test whether ivuxolimab altered TCR sequence diversity and caused clonal T-cell expansion. Prior anti-PD-1, anti-PD-L1 or anti-CTLA-4 therapy was permitted, and roughly two fifths of dose-escalation patients had received checkpoint inhibitors. Intravenous ivuxolimab was administered to patients every 2 weeks at six dose levels: 0.01, 0.1, 0.3, 1.5, 3 and 10 mg/kg. The monotherapy dose-escalation portion (N ≈ 55 patients) of the phase I ivuxolimab trial is reported in the paper. Of the roughly 54 patients in dose escalation, 19 had hepatocellular carcinoma, roughly 15 had melanoma, 9 had renal cell carcinoma and 9 had head and neck cancer. A male proportion of 70% to 90% and a mean age of around 60 years, ranging from about 20 to 79, were recorded for the dose-escalation cohort. Three dose-escalation patients achieved partial responses, one with hepatocellular carcinoma and two with cutaneous melanoma.

The trial excluded patients who had a history of autoimmune disease or who were on systemic immunosuppression. In every dose cohort, peripheral blood was drawn for TCR sequencing at baseline, cycle 4 day 1, and cycle 7 day 1. Samples were obtained from an open-label, multicenter, first-in-human phase I dose-escalation trial of ivuxolimab. Adults with locally advanced or metastatic head and neck squamous cell, hepatocellular, melanoma or renal cell carcinoma were enrolled in the trial. Before TCR sequencing, CD4+ T cells and CD8+ T cells were sorted from peripheral blood as separate populations. Paper-wide results and their limitations: In partial responders in the 0.1-3.0 mg/kg groups, normalized peripheral clonal expansion was found to be among the lowest, especially among CD8+ T cells. After ivuxolimab, CD8+ T cells had more expanded clones than CD4+ T cells on average. Low levels of normalized T-cell clonal expansion were also seen in some patients who did not respond. The antigen specificity of the peripheral T cells that underwent clonal expansion was not determined. At doses of 0.1 to 3.0 mg/kg, clonal expansion of both CD4+ and CD8+ T cells in blood was seen between baseline and week 6.

Genomic DNA was extracted from sorted cells for sequencing of the TCRbeta CDR3 region. TCRbeta CDR3 regions were sequenced using the immunoSEQ Assay. TCRdb stores this immuneACCESS table with in-frame sequences only. Part of the clones is absent; in the studies checked, under half of the shortfall reflects unresolved V genes, and no reason is known for the rest. This sample comprises 50,000 or so clones, roughly nine tenths of them detected only once. The ten largest clonotypes hold approximately 6.8% of the sample. Reading from cysteine to phenylalanine, the CDR3 counts 19 amino acids. The CDR3 DNA has 57 bases and is translated from base 1. Unmatched junction bases come to 19, with V trimmed by 5 bases and J by 4 bases. The germline V gene yields SGHRS for CDR1 and YFSETQ for CDR2. With regard to this clone: The antigen it recognizes is unknown. Base qualities are not provided; no much larger clone lies one nucleotide away.

The V gene is TRBV5-1 and the J gene is TRBJ2-3, and 10 bases in between align with TRBD1. The input for sequencing was CD4+ or CD8+ T cells sorted from blood, taken in a trial of the OX40 agonist ivuxolimab. The source of this sequence is an adult with an advanced solid tumor such as melanoma, head and neck, liver or kidney cancer. The bases read TGCGCCAGCAGATTGAATCCGGGACAGGGGTATCTCGATGCAGATACGCAGTATTTT. This gives the protein CASRLNPGQGYLDADTQYF.